This TCR beta chain was identified in a study of blood T cells in healthy people across ages. Primers used in a second PCR of roughly 6 to 11 cycles were a sample-barcoded 5' primer and a J-beta primer mix. One entry per CDR3 protein results from TCRdb running MiXCR on the 5' RACE reads. The table has approximately 800,000 distinct CDR3 sequences, less than 70% seen once; the top ten hold roughly two fifths. Isolated PBMCs totaled at least 7 million in each sample. This clonotype was seen more than once but under ten times. Its antigen is still unknown. Germline CDR1 is MNHNY and CDR2 is SVGAGI (reference sequence). V lost 8 bases and J lost 1, with 10 bases in between. There are 13 residues in the CDR3. Findings and limits, study-wide: The CMV status of each donor remained undetermined, and this could have confounded shifts in expanded clonotypes. Naive T cell percentage by flow cytometry tracked strongly with beta diversity.

The receptor was isolated from a man older than 75 in good health. The chain is built from TRBV6-6 and TRBJ2-3; D not resolved. Sequencing was carried out using blood. In nucleotides, the CDR3 is TGTGCCAGCCTCTACGGCGGCACAGATACGCAGTATTTT. Amino acids: CASLYGGTDTQYF.